A selection of T cell receptor beta chains follows, all from one sample in a study of beta chain features in type 1 diabetes. Measured with immunoSEQ multiplex PCR; TCRdb has only the in-frame clones, and not every one. The sample records fewer than 900,000 clones, under 20% being singletons. The source material was naive CD4+ T cells from blood. The origin of the receptors is a woman younger than 30 in good health. The CDR3 runs from the conserved cysteine through the conserved F or W. D genes are given only for firm matches. A clone size is listed for some rows: how often the clone was seen (once, few, many), or a class if it is expanded.

v_gene	d_gene	j_gene	abundance	CDR3aa	CDR3nt
TRBV9	.	TRBJ2-5	.	CASSVRGLGTQYF	TGTGCCAGCAGCGTCCGAGGACTGGGGACCCAGTACTTC
TRBV7-2	TRBD1	TRBJ2-1	.	CASSLVGGQGKVEQFF	TGTGCCAGCAGCTTAGTTGGGGGACAGGGTAAGGTTGAGCAGTTCTTC
TRBV27	.	TRBJ2-3	few	CASSPSTDTQYF	TGTGCCAGCAGTCCCAGCACAGATACGCAGTATTTT
TRBV11-2	.	TRBJ2-1	.	CASSLARDPAIFYNEQFF	TGTGCCAGCAGCTTGGCCCGGGACCCAGCAATCTTTTACAATGAGCAGTTCTTC
TRBV14	TRBD2	TRBJ2-1	many	CASSRAGGLYNEQFF	TGTGCCAGCAGCCGAGCGGGAGGACTCTACAATGAGCAGTTCTTC
TRBV6-5	.	TRBJ2-1	.	CASSRPGLEQFF	TGTGCCAGCAGCCGCCCAGGGTTAGAGCAGTTCTTC
TRBV5-1	.	TRBJ2-7	.	CASSLEAGDYEQYF	TGCGCCAGCAGCTTGGAGGCAGGGGACTACGAGCAGTACTTC
TRBV27	TRBD1	TRBJ1-5	.	CASSSGQGENQPQHF	TGTGCCAGCAGTTCAGGACAGGGAGAAAATCAGCCCCAGCATTTT
TRBV10-2	.	TRBJ2-7	few	CASSESRGLSEQYF	TGCGCCAGCAGTGAGTCTCGAGGTCTTTCCGAGCAGTACTTC
TRBV7-9	TRBD2	TRBJ2-1	few	CASRTPLAGVEQFF	TGTGCCAGCAGGACCCCATTAGCGGGAGTTGAGCAGTTCTTC
TRBV9	TRBD1	TRBJ2-2	.	CASSPRTGGHGELFF	TGTGCCAGCAGCCCCCGAACAGGGGGCCACGGGGAGCTGTTTTTT
TRBV7-8	.	TRBJ2-3	.	CASSSSTDTQYF	TGTGCCAGCAGCTCTAGCACAGATACGCAGTATTTT
TRBV18	.	TRBJ2-7	few	CASSPQGMGRLEQYF	TGTGCCAGCTCACCTCAAGGCATGGGGCGGTTGGAGCAGTACTTC
TRBV18	.	TRBJ2-1	.	CASSPLVGSYNEQFF	TGTGCCAGCTCACCCCTCGTAGGCTCCTACAATGAGCAGTTCTTC
TRBV28	.	TRBJ1-5	.	CASSVETVTDDQPQHF	TGTGCCAGCAGTGTAGAGACAGTCACGGATGATCAGCCCCAGCATTTT
TRBV4-1	.	TRBJ1-3	.	CASSQPTGRSGNTIYF	TGCGCCAGCAGCCAGCCGACGGGGCGCTCTGGAAACACCATATATTTT
TRBV5-4	TRBD1	TRBJ1-1	few	CASSLNPLGQGLTEAFF	TGTGCCAGCAGCTTGAATCCTTTGGGACAGGGGTTGACTGAAGCTTTCTTT
TRBV6-5	.	TRBJ1-3	.	CASSYSTGEDTIYF	TGTGCCAGCAGTTACTCGACGGGAGAAGACACCATATATTTT
TRBV27	.	TRBJ2-2	.	CASSVQVNTGELFF	TGTGCCAGCAGTGTCCAGGTGAACACCGGGGAGCTGTTTTTT
TRBV19	.	TRBJ1-2	.	CASSMRRSPNYGYTF	TGTGCCAGTAGTATGAGGAGGTCCCCCAACTATGGCTACACCTTC
TRBV4-3	TRBD1	TRBJ1-2	once	CASSQVGTGSFYGYTF	TGCGCCAGCAGCCAAGTCGGGACAGGGTCTTTCTATGGCTACACCTTC
TRBV7-9	.	TRBJ2-7	few	CASSVKLGQYEQYF	TGTGCCAGCAGCGTAAAACTAGGGCAATACGAGCAGTACTTC
TRBV7-9	.	TRBJ2-2	few	CASSPITGAGELFF	TGTGCCAGCAGCCCAATTACAGGAGCCGGGGAGCTGTTTTTT
TRBV6-1	TRBD2	TRBJ2-3	.	CAISTSGRDTQYF	TGTGCCATCTCAACTAGCGGCAGGGATACGCAGTATTTT